This TCR beta chain was captured by sequencing in a study of OX40 agonist ivuxolimab in advanced cancers. Data came from immunoSEQ multiplex PCR; TCRdb stores just in-frame clones and leaves some out. Of almost 65,000 clones in the sample, roughly 80% were seen once. The receptor's source is an adult with an advanced solid tumor such as melanoma, head and neck, liver or kidney cancer. The sequences come from CD4+ or CD8+ T cells sorted from blood, collected in a trial of the OX40 agonist ivuxolimab.

In DNA, the CDR3 is TGTGCCAGCAGTGGTTGGGGGAAGGCTGAAGCTTTCTTT. Protein: CASSGWGKAEAFF. The chain is built from TRBV6-4 and TRBJ1-1; perhaps TRBD1 as D (5 bases). CDR3 size: 13 residues. Germline V CDR1 and CDR2: MRHNA, SNTAGT. Between the trimmed V and J ends, which lost 4 bases and 6 bases, there was a span of 12 bases.